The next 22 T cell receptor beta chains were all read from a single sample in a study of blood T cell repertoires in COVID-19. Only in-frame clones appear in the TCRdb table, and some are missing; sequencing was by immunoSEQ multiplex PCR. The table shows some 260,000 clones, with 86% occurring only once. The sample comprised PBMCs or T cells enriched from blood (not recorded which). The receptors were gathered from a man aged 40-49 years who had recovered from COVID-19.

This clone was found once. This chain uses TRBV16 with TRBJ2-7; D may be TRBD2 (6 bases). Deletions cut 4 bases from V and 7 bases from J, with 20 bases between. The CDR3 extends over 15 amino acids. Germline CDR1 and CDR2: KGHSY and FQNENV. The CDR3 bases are TGTGCCAGCAGCCCCGGCTGGGGGGTGGTAGGTGAGCAGTACTTC. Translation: CASSPGWGVVGEQYF.

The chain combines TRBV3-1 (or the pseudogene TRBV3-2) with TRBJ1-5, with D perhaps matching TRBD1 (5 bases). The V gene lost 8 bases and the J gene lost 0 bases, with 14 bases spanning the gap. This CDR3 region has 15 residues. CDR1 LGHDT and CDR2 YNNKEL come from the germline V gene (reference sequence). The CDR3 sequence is CASLQNRYSNQPQHF. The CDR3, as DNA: TGTGCCAGCCTCCAGAACAGGTATAGCAATCAGCCCCAGCATTTT.

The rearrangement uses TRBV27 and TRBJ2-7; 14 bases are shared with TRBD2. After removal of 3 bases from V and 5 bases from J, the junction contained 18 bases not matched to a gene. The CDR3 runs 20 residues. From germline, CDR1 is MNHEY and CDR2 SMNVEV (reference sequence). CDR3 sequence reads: CASSFRGLAGDLALPHEQYF. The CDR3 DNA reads TGTGCCAGCAGTTTCCGGGGACTAGCGGGAGATTTAGCCCTCCCTCACGAGCAGTACTTC.

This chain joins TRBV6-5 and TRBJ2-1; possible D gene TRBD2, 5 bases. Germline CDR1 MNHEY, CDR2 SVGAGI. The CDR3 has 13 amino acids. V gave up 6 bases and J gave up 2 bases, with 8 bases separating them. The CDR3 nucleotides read TGTGCCAGCAGACCCGGGACCTACAATGAGCAGTTCTTC. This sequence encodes CASRPGTYNEQFF.

CDR3 amino acids: CASSLGDRGTQYF. In DNA, the CDR3 is TGTGCCAGCAGCTTGGGGGACAGGGGGACCCAGTACTTC. The V call is TRBV7-9, the J call TRBJ2-5; 10 bases align to TRBD1. With 3 bases clipped from V and 7 bases from J, the junction kept 2 bases outside the gene matches. Germline values: CDR1 SEHNR, CDR2 FQNEAQ (reference sequence). This CDR3 is 13 amino acids long.

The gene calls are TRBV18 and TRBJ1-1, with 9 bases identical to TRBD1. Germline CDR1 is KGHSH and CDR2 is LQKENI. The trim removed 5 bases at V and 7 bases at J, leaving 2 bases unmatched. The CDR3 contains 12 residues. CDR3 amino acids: CASSGQGIEAFF. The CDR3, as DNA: TGTGCCAGCTCAGGACAGGGGATTGAAGCTTTCTTT.

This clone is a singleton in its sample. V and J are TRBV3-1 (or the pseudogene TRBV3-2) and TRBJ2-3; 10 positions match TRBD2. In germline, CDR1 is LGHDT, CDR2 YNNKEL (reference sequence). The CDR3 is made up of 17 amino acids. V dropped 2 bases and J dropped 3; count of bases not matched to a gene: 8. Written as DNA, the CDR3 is TGTGCCAGCAGCCAAATGTTTCTAGCGGGAGAAACAGATACGCAGTATTTT. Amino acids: CASSQMFLAGETDTQYF.

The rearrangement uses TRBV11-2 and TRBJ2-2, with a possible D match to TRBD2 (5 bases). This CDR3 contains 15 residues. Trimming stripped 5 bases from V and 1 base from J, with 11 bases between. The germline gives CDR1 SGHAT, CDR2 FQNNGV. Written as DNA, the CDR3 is TGTGCCAGCAGCCCCCTCGCGGGGAACACCGGGGAGCTGTTTTTT. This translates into CASSPLAGNTGELFF.

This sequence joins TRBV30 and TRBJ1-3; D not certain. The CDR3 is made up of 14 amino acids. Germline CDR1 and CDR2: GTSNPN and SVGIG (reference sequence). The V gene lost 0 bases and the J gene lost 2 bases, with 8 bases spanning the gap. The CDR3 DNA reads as TGTGCCTGGAGTGTTGGAGGCCCTGGAAACACCATATATTTT. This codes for CAWSVGGPGNTIYF.

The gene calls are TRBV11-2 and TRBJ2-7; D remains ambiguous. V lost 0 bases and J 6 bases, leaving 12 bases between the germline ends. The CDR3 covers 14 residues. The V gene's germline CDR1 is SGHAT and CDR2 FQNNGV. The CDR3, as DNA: TGTGCCAGCAGCTTAGAGACACCGGTCGGCGAGCAGTACTTC. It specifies CASSLETPVGEQYF.

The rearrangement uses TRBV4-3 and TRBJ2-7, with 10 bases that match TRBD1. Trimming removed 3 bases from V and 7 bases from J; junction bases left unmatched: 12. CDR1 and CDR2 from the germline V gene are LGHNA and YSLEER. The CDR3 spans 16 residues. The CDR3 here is CASSQRIDRGRWEQYF. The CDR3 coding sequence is TGCGCCAGCAGCCAGAGAATAGACAGGGGGCGGTGGGAGCAGTACTTC.

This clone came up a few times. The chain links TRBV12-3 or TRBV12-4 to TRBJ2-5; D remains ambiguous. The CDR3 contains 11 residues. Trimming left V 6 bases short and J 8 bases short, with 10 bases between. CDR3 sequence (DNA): TGTGCCAGCAGGATCCTTAGCACCCAGTACTTC. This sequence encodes CASRILSTQYF.

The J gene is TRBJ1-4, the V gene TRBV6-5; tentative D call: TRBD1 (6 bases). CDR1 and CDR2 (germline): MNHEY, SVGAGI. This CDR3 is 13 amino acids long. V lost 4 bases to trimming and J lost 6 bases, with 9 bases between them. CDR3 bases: TGTGCCAGCAGTTTACAGGGAGATGAAAAACTGTTTTTT. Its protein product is CASSLQGDEKLFF.

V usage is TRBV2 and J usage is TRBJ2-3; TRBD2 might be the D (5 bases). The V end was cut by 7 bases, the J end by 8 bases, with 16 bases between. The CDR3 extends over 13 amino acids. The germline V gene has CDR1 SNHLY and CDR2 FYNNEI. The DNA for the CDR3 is TGTGCCAGCACACGGGCCTCTGGAGGTACGCAGTATTTT. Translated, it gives CASTRASGGTQYF.

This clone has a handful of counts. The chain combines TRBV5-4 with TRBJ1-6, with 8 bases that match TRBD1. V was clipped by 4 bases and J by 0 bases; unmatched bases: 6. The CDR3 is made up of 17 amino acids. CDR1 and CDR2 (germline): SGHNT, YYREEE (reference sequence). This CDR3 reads CASSTRTGSSYNSPLHF. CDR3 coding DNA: TGTGCCAGCAGCACCAGGACAGGGAGCTCCTATAATTCACCCCTCCACTTT.

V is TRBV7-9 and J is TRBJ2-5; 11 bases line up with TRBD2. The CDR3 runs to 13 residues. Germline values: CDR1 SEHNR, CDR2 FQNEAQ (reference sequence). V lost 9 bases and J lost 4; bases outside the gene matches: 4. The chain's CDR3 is CASSGGAGETQYF. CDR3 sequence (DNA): TGTGCCAGTAGCGGGGGGGCCGGAGAGACCCAGTACTTC.

The CDR3, as DNA: TGTGCCTCCAAGGGATGGCAGGGGGCAGGTGAGCAGTACTTC. Its protein is CASKGWQGAGEQYF. This chain joins TRBV19 and TRBJ2-7; 8 nucleotides agree with TRBD1. From germline, CDR1 is LNHDA and CDR2 SQIVND (reference sequence). The CDR3 has 14 residues. V shed 11 bases and J 7 bases; nucleotides not matched to a gene: 16.

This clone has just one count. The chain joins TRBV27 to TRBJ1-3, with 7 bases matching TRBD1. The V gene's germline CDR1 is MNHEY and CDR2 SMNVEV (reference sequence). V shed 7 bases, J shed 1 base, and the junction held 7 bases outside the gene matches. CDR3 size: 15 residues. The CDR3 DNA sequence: TGTGCCAGCAACGACAGGGCCCAATCTGGAAACACCATATATTTT. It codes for CASNDRAQSGNTIYF.

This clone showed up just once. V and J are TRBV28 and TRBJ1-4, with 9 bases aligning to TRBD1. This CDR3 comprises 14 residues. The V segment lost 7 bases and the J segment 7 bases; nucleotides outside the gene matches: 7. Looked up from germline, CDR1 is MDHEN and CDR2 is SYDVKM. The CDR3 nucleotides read TGTGCCAGCACTACGGGACAGGGCCGTGAAAAACTGTTTTTT. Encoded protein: CASTTGQGREKLFF.

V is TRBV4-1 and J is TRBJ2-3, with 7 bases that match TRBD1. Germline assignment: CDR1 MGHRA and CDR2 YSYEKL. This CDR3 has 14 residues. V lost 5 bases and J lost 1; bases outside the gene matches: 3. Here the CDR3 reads CASSIDRGTDTQYF. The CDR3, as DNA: TGCGCCAGCAGCATCGACAGGGGCACAGATACGCAGTATTTT.

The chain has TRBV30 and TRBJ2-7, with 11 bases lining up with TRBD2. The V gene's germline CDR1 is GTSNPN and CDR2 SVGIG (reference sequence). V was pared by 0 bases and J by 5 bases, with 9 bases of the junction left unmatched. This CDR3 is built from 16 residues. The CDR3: CAWSVRLAGGPHEQYF. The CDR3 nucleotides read TGTGCCTGGAGTGTACGGTTAGCGGGAGGGCCCCACGAGCAGTACTTC.

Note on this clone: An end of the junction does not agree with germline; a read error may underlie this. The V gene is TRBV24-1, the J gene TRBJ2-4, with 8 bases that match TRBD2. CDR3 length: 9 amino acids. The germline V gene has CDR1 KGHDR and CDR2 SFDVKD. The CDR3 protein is CPGGGIQYF. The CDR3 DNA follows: TGCCCGGGGGGGGGCATTCAGTACTTC.